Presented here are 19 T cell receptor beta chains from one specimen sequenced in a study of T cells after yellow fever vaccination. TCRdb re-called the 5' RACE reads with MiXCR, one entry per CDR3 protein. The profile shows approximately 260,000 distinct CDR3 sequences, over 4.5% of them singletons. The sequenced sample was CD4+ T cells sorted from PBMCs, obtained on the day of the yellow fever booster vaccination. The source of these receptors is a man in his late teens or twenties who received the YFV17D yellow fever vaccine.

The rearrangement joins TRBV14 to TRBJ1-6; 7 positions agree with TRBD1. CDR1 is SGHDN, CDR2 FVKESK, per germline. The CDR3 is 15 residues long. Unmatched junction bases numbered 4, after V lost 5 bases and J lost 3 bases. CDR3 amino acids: CASSGDRVYNSPLHF. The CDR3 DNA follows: TGTGCCAGCAGCGGAGACAGGGTCTATAATTCACCCCTCCACTTT. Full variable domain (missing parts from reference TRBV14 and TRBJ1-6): EAGVTQFPSHSVIEKGQTVTLRCDPISGHDNLYWYRRVMGKEIKFLLHFVKESKQDESGMPNNRFLAERTGGTYSTLKVQPAELEDSGVYFCASSGDRVYNSPLHFGNGTRLTVT.

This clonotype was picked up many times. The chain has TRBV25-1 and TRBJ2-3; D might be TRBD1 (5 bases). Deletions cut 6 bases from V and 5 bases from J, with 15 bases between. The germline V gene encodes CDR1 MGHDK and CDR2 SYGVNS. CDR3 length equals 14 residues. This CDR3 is CASSATGYLDTQYF. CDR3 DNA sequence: TGTGCCAGCAGCGCAACAGGTTACTTAGATACGCAGTATTTT.

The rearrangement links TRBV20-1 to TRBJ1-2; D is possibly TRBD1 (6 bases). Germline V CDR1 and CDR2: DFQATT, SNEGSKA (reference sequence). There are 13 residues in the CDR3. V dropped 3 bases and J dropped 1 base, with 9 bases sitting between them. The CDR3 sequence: CSASSGVNYGYTF. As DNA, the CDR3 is TGCAGTGCTAGCTCAGGGGTTAACTATGGCTACACCTTC.

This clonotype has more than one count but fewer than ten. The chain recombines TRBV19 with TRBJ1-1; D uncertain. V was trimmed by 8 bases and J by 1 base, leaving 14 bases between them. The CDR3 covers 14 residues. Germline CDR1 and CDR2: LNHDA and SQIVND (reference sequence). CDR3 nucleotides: TGTGCCAGTTGTAGGTACGCGGAGAACACTGAAGCTTTCTTT. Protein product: CASCRYAENTEAFF. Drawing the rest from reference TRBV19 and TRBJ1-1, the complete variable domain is DGGITQSPKYLFRKEGQNVTLSCEQNLNHDAMYWYRQDPGQGLRLIYYSQIVNDFQKGDIAEGYSVSREKKESFPLTVTSAQKNPTAFYLCASCRYAENTEAFFGQGTRLTVV.

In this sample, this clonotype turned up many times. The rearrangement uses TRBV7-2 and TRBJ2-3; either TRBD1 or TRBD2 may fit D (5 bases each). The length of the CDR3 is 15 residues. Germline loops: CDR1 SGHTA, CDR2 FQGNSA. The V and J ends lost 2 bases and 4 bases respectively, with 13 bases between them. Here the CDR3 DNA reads TGTGCCAGCAGCTTAAGGGGTAGCGTCCCAGATACGCAGTATTTT. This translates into CASSLRGSVPDTQYF. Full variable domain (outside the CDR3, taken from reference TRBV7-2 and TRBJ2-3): GAGVSQSPSNKVTEKGKDVELRCDPISGHTALYWYRQSLGQGLEFLIYFQGNSAPDKSGLPSDRFSAERTGGSVSTLTIQRTQQEDSAVYLCASSLRGSVPDTQYFGPGTRLTVL.

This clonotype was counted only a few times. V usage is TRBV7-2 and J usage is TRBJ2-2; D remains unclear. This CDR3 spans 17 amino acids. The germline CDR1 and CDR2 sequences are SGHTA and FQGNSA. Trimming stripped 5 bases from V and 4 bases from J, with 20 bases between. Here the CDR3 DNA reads TGTGCCAGCAGCCCTTTGAGCGCCTCAGCAAGCACCGGGGAGCTGTTTTTT. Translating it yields CASSPLSASASTGELFF.

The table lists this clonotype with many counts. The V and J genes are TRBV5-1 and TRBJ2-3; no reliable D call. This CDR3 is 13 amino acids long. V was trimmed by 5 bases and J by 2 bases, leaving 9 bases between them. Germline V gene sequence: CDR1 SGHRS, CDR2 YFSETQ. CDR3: CASRTELTDTQYF. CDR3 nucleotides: TGCGCCAGCAGGACGGAACTCACAGATACGCAGTATTTT.

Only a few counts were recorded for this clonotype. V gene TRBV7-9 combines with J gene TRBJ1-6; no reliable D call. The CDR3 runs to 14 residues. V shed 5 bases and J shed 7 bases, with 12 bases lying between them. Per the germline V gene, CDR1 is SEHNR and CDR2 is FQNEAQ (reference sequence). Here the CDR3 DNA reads TGTGCCAGCAGCACAGACTCGCCGAATTCACCCCTCCACTTT. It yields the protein CASSTDSPNSPLHF.

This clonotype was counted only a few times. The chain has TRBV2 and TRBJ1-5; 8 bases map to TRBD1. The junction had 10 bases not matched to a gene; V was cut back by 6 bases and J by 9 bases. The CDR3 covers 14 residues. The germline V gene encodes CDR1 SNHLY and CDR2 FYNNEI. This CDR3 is CASRPETGVWPQHF. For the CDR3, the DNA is TGTGCCAGCAGACCCGAGACAGGGGTTTGGCCCCAGCATTTT.

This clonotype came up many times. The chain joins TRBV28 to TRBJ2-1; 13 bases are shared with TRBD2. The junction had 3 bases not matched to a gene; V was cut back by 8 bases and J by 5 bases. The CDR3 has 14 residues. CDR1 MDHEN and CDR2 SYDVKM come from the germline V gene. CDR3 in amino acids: CASRGLAGNNEQFF. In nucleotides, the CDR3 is TGTGCCAGCCGGGGACTAGCGGGGAACAATGAGCAGTTCTTC. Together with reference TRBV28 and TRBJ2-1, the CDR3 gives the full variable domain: DVKVTQSSRYLVKRTGEKVFLECVQDMDHENMFWYRQDPGLGLRLIYFSYDVKMKEKGDIPEGYSVSREKKERFSLILESASTNQTSMYLCASRGLAGNNEQFFGPGTRLTVL.

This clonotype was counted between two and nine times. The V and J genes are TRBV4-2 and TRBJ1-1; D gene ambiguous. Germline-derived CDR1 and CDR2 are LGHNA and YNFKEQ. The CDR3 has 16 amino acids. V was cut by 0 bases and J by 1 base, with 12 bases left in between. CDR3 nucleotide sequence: TGTGCCAGCAGCCAAGATCTCGGAGACAAGAACACTGAAGCTTTCTTT. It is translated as CASSQDLGDKNTEAFF.

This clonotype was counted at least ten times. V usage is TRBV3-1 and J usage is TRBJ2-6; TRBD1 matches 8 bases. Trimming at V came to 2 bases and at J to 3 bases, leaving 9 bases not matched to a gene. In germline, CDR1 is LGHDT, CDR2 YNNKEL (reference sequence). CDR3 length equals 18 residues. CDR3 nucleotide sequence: TGTGCCAGCAGCCAATTGTGGCAGGGGGCGCATGGGGCCAACGTCCTGACTTTC. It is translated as CASSQLWQGAHGANVLTF. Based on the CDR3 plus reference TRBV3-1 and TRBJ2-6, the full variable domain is DTAVSQTPKYLVTQMGNDKSIKCEQNLGHDTMYWYKQDSKKFLKIMFSYNNKELIINETVPNRFSPKSPDKAHLNLHINSLELGDSAVYFCASSQLWQGAHGANVLTFGAGSRLTVL.

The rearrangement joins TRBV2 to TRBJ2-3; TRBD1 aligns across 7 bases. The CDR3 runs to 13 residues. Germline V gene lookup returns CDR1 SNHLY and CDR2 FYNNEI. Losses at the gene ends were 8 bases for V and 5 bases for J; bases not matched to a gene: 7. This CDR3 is CASPRQGQDTQYF. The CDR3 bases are TGTGCCAGCCCAAGACAGGGTCAAGATACGCAGTATTTT.

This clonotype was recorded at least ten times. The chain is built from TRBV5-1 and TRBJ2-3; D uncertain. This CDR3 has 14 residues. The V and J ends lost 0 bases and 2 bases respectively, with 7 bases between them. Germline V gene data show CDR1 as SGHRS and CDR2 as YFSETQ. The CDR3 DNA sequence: TGCGCCAGCAGCTTGGCCGGCACCACAGATACGCAGTATTTT. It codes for CASSLAGTTDTQYF. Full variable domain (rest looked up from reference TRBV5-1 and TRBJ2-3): KAGVTQTPRYLIKTRGQQVTLSCSPISGHRSVSWYQQTPGQGLQFLFEYFSETQRNKGNFPGRFSGRQFSNSRSEMNVSTLELGDSALYLCASSLAGTTDTQYFGPGTRLTVL.

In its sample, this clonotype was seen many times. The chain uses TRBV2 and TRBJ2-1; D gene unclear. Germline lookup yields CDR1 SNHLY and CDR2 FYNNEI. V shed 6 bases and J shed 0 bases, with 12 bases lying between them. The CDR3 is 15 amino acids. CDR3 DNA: TGTGCCAGCAGGGGTGGGTTCCTCTCCTACAATGAGCAGTTCTTC. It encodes CASRGGFLSYNEQFF.

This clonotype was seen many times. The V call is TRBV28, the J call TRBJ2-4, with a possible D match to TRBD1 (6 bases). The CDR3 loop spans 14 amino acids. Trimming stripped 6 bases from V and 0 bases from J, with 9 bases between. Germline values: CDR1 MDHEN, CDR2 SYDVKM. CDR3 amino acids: CASSSRGAKNIQYF. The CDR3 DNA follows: TGTGCCAGCAGCTCCAGGGGAGCCAAAAACATTCAGTACTTC.

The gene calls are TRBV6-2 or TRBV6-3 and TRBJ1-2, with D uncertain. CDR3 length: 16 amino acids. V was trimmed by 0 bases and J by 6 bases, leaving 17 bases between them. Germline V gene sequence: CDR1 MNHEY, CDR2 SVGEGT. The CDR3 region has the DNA TGTGCCAGCAGTTACTCGTATGCTTGGGAGAGGGATGGCTACACCTTC. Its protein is CASSYSYAWERDGYTF.

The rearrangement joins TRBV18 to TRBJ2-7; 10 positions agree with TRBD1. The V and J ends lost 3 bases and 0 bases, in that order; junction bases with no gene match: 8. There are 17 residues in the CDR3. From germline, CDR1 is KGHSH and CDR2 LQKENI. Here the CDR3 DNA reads TGTGCCAGCTCACCGCGAATCGGGACAGGGGACTCCTACGAGCAGTACTTC. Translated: CASSPRIGTGDSYEQYF. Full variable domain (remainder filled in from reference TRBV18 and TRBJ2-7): NAGVMQNPRHLVRRRGQEARLRCSPMKGHSHVYWYRQLPEEGLKFMVYLQKENIIDESGMPKERFSAEFPKEGPSILRIQQVVRGDSAAYFCASSPRIGTGDSYEQYFGPGTRLTVT.

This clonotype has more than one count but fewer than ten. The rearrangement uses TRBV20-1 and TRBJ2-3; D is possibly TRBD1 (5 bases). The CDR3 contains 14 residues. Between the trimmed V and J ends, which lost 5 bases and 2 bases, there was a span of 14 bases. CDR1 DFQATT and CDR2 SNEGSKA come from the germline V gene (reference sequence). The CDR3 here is CSAQATENTDTQYF. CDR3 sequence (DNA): TGCAGTGCTCAAGCGACAGAAAACACAGATACGCAGTATTTT.